This T cell receptor beta chain was observed in a study of memory CD4+ T cells and cytomegalovirus serostatus. Method: immunoSEQ multiplex PCR; TCRdb's copy keeps in-frame clones and lacks some. This table has over 25,000 clones, around 76% appearing once. This clone showed up just a few times. The sort gate was single viable CD3+CD4+CD8-CD45RO+ cells for memory CD4+ T cells. Positive selection with CD4 microbeads enriched total CD4+ T cells. This clonotype originated in an adult in good health and CMV-seronegative. Sequencing was done on a sample of memory CD4+ T cells from blood.

DNA for the CDR3: TGTGCCAGCACCCCGGGGCTTGGTGGCTACACCTTC. Translation: CASTPGLGGYTF. The V gene is TRBV6-1, the J gene TRBJ1-2, with D possibly matching TRBD1 (5 bases). This CDR3 spans 12 amino acids. The germline V gene encodes CDR1 MNHNS and CDR2 SASEGT. Trimming removed 7 bases from V and 7 bases from J, with 13 bases in between.